The 29 T cell receptor beta chains given below trace back to one sample, sequenced in a study of blood T cell dynamics during melanoma immunotherapy. Some clones are missing from TCRdb's copy, which holds only in-frame ones; the method was immunoSEQ multiplex PCR. The sample holds 15,000 to 20,000 clones, roughly nine tenths seen once. Time point here: pre-treatment baseline. The material sequenced was blood, taken from a patient treated with checkpoint blockade. These receptors were taken from a human donor with melanoma.

This rearrangement joins TRBV7-6 to TRBJ2-1; possibly TRBD1 for D (6 bases). The CDR3 covers 15 residues. V gave up 1 base and J gave up 0 bases, with 7 bases separating them. Looked up from germline, CDR1 is SGHVS and CDR2 is FNYEAQ. CDR3 sequence reads: CASSLVGGSYNEQFF. CDR3 nucleotide sequence: TGTGCCAGCAGCTTAGTAGGGGGCTCCTACAATGAGCAGTTCTTC.

This chain uses TRBV4-3 with TRBJ1-4, with D unclear. V dropped 1 base and J dropped 0 bases, with 6 bases sitting between them. Germline CDR1 LGHNA, CDR2 YSLEER. The length of the CDR3 is 15 residues. CDR3 protein: CASSQVLATNEKLFF. As DNA, the CDR3 is TGCGCCAGCAGCCAAGTACTTGCAACTAATGAAAAACTGTTTTTT.

The chain uses TRBV13 and TRBJ1-5; a possible D gene is TRBD1 (6 bases). Trimming removed 2 bases at V and 7 bases at J, with 12 bases between. The CDR3 runs 14 residues. CDR1 and CDR2 from the germline V gene are PRHDT and FYEKMQ (reference sequence). The CDR3 nucleotides are TGTGCCAGCAGCTTACCAGGGGCAGGGCAGCCCCAGCATTTT. This encodes CASSLPGAGQPQHF. The variable domain in full, with the rest retrieved from reference TRBV13 and TRBJ1-5, is AAGVIQSPRHLIKEKRETATLKCYPIPRHDTVYWYQQGPGQDPQFLISFYEKMQSDKGSIPDRFSAQQFSDYHSELNMSSLELGDSALYFCASSLPGAGQPQHFGDGTRLSIL.

V is TRBV4-3 and J is TRBJ1-3, with D hard to call. Trimming shortened V by 1 base and J by 0 bases, and 7 bases separated the two germline ends. This CDR3 is built from 15 residues. Germline V gives CDR1 LGHNA, CDR2 YSLEER. The CDR3 DNA is TGCGCCAGCAGCCAAGGGTCAGGCTCTGGAAACACCATATATTTT. It is translated as CASSQGSGSGNTIYF.

The chain combines TRBV11-2 with TRBJ2-7; 10 bases line up with TRBD2. Germline CDR1 reads SGHAT; CDR2 reads FQNNGV. This CDR3 is built from 17 residues. V lost 3 bases to trimming and J lost 4 bases; unmatched junction nucleotides: 12. DNA for the CDR3: TGTGCCAGCAGCTTCCGGACGCCCCTAGCGGGAGCTTACGAGCAGTACTTC. It codes for CASSFRTPLAGAYEQYF.

V is TRBV19 and J is TRBJ2-3; 10 bases fit TRBD2. The V and J ends lost 5 bases and 3 bases, in that order; junction bases with no gene match: 5. Per the germline V gene, CDR1 is LNHDA and CDR2 is SQIVND (reference sequence). The CDR3 consists of 15 residues. CDR3 nucleotides: TGTGCCAGTAGTGTCGCTAGCGGGAGTACAGATACGCAGTATTTT. Translation gives CASSVASGSTDTQYF.

The chain carries TRBV5-1 and TRBJ2-1, with D uncertain. Trimming pared 3 bases from V and 0 bases from J, leaving 10 bases between. The CDR3 is 15 amino acids. Germline values: CDR1 SGHRS, CDR2 YFSETQ. The CDR3 protein is CASSSASSSYNEQFF. In DNA, the CDR3 is TGCGCCAGCAGCTCCGCGTCGAGCTCCTACAATGAGCAGTTCTTC.

This clone came up a few times. The chain joins TRBV7-9 to TRBJ1-6; D unresolved. Trimming removed 7 bases from V and 5 bases from J, with 12 bases in between. Looked up from germline, CDR1 is SEHNR and CDR2 is FQNEAQ (reference sequence). The CDR3 totals 14 residues. The CDR3 loop reads CASTTDTDNSPLHF. CDR3 bases: TGTGCCAGCACCACAGATACTGATAATTCACCCCTCCACTTT.

This clone has just one count. V gene TRBV5-4 combines with J gene TRBJ2-1; the D is unclear. The CDR3 runs to 16 residues. CDR1 is SGHNT and CDR2 is YYREEE in the germline V gene (reference sequence). With 0 bases removed from V and 0 bases from J, the gap between germline ends came to 10 bases. The CDR3 loop is CASSLGGSSSYNEQFF. The CDR3 nucleotides read TGTGCCAGCAGCTTGGGTGGCTCCAGCTCCTACAATGAGCAGTTCTTC.

This chain uses TRBV4-3 with TRBJ2-3, with 13 bases aligning to TRBD2. This CDR3 has 18 residues. Germline V gene sequence: CDR1 LGHNA, CDR2 YSLEER. V dropped 2 bases and J dropped 3; count of bases not matched to a gene: 8. CDR3 amino acids: CASSQRRALAGGTDTQYF. The CDR3 DNA sequence: TGCGCCAGCAGCCAAAGGAGGGCACTAGCGGGGGGGACAGATACGCAGTATTTT.

This clone has only one observation. The chain has TRBV28 and TRBJ1-5; D gene unclear. The V end lost 6 bases, the J end lost 11 bases, and 14 bases lay between the germline ends. This CDR3 contains 12 residues. The germline gives CDR1 MDHEN, CDR2 SYDVKM. The CDR3 is CASSLSPGSQHF. In DNA, the CDR3 is TGTGCCAGCAGCCTTTCCCCCGGGTCCCAGCATTTT.

This chain joins TRBV6-5 and TRBJ2-5, with 9 bases fitting TRBD1. Germline CDR1 reads MNHEY; CDR2 reads SVGAGI. V lost 6 bases, J lost 5 bases, and 4 bases stayed unmatched. The CDR3 consists of 13 residues. DNA of the CDR3: TGTGCCAGCAGGGGGACAGGGAGGGAGACCCAGTACTTC. Its protein is CASRGTGRETQYF.

As DNA, the CDR3 is TGTGCCAGCAGCCCAGGGAGTACTAGTGGTGACGAGCAGTACTTC. Protein: CASSPGSTSGDEQYF. This rearrangement joins TRBV5-4 to TRBJ2-7; D assignment may be TRBD1 or TRBD2 (5 bases each). Germline CDR1 SGHNT, CDR2 YYREEE (reference sequence). The CDR3 has 15 amino acids. V shed 4 bases and J shed 5 bases, with 19 bases lying between them.

The chain uses TRBV27 and TRBJ2-6; D perhaps matches TRBD1 (5 bases). The germline V gene has CDR1 MNHEY and CDR2 SMNVEV (reference sequence). The CDR3 totals 16 residues. V was clipped by 6 bases and J by 0 bases, with 12 bases between them. CDR3 sequence: CASRQGPTSGANVLTF. The CDR3 region has the DNA TGTGCCAGCAGGCAGGGCCCCACCTCTGGGGCCAACGTCCTGACTTTC.

V gene TRBV5-1 combines with J gene TRBJ2-7; 11 bases align to TRBD1. From germline, CDR1 is SGHRS and CDR2 YFSETQ. This CDR3 spans 15 amino acids. Germline trimming cut 2 bases from V and 7 bases from J; bases unmatched to any gene: 8. CDR3 protein: CASSFSGQGASEQYF. The CDR3 nucleotides read TGCGCCAGCAGCTTTTCCGGACAGGGGGCGAGTGAGCAGTACTTC.

This chain uses TRBV6-1 with TRBJ1-2; D is unresolved. The CDR3 is 15 residues long. Germline V gene sequence: CDR1 MNHNS, CDR2 SASEGT. The V and J ends lost 0 bases and 0 bases respectively, with 8 bases between them. The CDR3 bases are TGTGCCAGCAGTGAAGCAGGGCCGGCTAACTATGGCTACACCTTC. Its translation is CASSEAGPANYGYTF.

This clone has only one observation. The DNA of the CDR3 is TGTGCCAGCAGTTTATCGACAGGGCGTTCCTATGGCTACACCTTC. This gives the protein CASSLSTGRSYGYTF. V gene TRBV27 combines with J gene TRBJ1-2, with 7 bases that match TRBD1. J was trimmed by 4 bases and V by 0 bases; bases with no gene match: 5. The germline V gene has CDR1 MNHEY and CDR2 SMNVEV (reference sequence). The CDR3 loop spans 15 amino acids.

The chain has TRBV25-1 and TRBJ1-3; 8 bases fit TRBD1. Germline V CDR1 and CDR2: MGHDK, SYGVNS. The CDR3 is made up of 14 amino acids. V trimming: 6 bases; J trimming: 2 bases; junction bases outside the gene matches: 3. CDR3 region: CASSATGAGNTIYF. The CDR3 DNA sequence: TGTGCCAGCAGCGCGACAGGGGCTGGAAACACCATATATTTT.

The count of this clone is one. This chain links TRBV11-3 with TRBJ2-5; maybe TRBD1 (6 bases). Trimming cost V 5 bases and J 5 bases, with 18 bases left between them. Per germline, CDR1 SGHNT and CDR2 YENEEA. CDR3 length equals 15 residues. CDR3: CASSPRSGDRETQYF. In DNA form, the CDR3 reads TGTGCCAGCAGCCCTCGATCAGGGGACCGGGAGACCCAGTACTTC.

The gene calls are TRBV6-4 and TRBJ1-1; maybe TRBD1 (6 bases). With 6 bases removed from V and 6 bases from J, the gap between germline ends came to 14 bases. Germline CDR1 MRHNA, CDR2 SNTAGT. The CDR3 has 13 amino acids. The CDR3, as DNA: TGTGCCAGCAGATGGACAGCGGGCGCTGAAGCTTTCTTT. It yields the protein CASRWTAGAEAFF.

The chain couples TRBV9 to TRBJ2-3, with no clear D. V lost 0 bases and J lost 0, with 8 bases in between. This CDR3 is 15 amino acids long. Per the germline V gene, CDR1 is SGDLS and CDR2 is YYNGEE. The CDR3 coding sequence is TGTGCCAGCAGCGTAGTCCCAGAAAGCACAGATACGCAGTATTTT. It is translated as CASSVVPESTDTQYF.

V and J are TRBV9 and TRBJ1-5, with D tentatively TRBD1 (6 bases). CDR1 is SGDLS and CDR2 is YYNGEE in the germline V gene. The CDR3 length is 15 residues. V lost 3 bases and J 3 bases, leaving 13 bases between the germline ends. The CDR3 here is CASSESGDSNQPQHF. The CDR3 DNA reads as TGTGCCAGCAGCGAGTCAGGGGACTCCAATCAGCCCCAGCATTTT.

This clone was found once. V and J are TRBV28 and TRBJ1-4; TRBD1 might be the D (5 bases). The germline V gene encodes CDR1 MDHEN and CDR2 SYDVKM. V was pared by 3 bases and J by 8 bases, with 16 bases between. The CDR3 is made up of 15 amino acids. As DNA, the CDR3 is TGTGCCAGCAGTTTGGAGGGCAGGGTTGCGGAAAAACTGTTTTTT. It codes for CASSLEGRVAEKLFF.

The chain couples TRBV28 to TRBJ2-7; 7 nucleotides match TRBD1. Germline V gene lookup returns CDR1 MDHEN and CDR2 SYDVKM. The CDR3 is made up of 14 amino acids. V dropped 8 bases and J dropped 4; count of bases not matched to a gene: 11. The CDR3 protein is CASPSGQDRYEQYF. The CDR3 DNA reads as TGTGCCAGCCCTTCCGGACAGGACCGATACGAGCAGTACTTC.

A word on this clone: The same CDR3 can be traced to other DNA sequences in this sample. This chain links TRBV6-5 with TRBJ2-7; 9 nucleotides align to TRBD1. The CDR3 loop spans 14 amino acids. Germline V lookup: CDR1 MNHEY, CDR2 SVGAGI. Trimming took 6 bases from V and 4 from J; bases not matched to a gene: 7. The CDR3 DNA sequence: TGTGCCAGCAGCCCGGGACAGGGTAAATACGAGCAGTACTTC. This codes for CASSPGQGKYEQYF.

The chain joins TRBV7-9 to TRBJ2-7, with a possible D match to TRBD2 (6 bases). Trimming took 4 bases from V and 1 from J, leaving 8 bases between them. Per the germline V gene, CDR1 is SEHNR and CDR2 is FQNEAQ (reference sequence). The CDR3 runs to 13 residues. The CDR3 DNA follows: TGTGCCAGCAGCTCCGGGGGTTCCTACGAGCAGTACTTC. Protein product: CASSSGGSYEQYF.

This chain connects TRBV4-2 to TRBJ1-1; D uncertain. CDR3 length equals 12 residues. Germline V CDR1 and CDR2: LGHNA, YNFKEQ. The V and J ends lost 4 bases and 7 bases respectively, with 10 bases between them. CDR3 region: CASSPLGLEAFF. The DNA for the CDR3 is TGTGCCAGCAGCCCCTTGGGCCTTGAAGCTTTCTTT.

This rearrangement joins TRBV15 to TRBJ2-2, with D perhaps TRBD2 (7 bases). V was shortened by 0 bases and J by 3 bases, with 20 bases between the two germline ends. CDR1 LNHNV and CDR2 YYDKDF come from the germline V gene (reference sequence). This CDR3 spans 19 amino acids. Written as DNA, the CDR3 is TGTGCCACCAGCAGAGATCCCACCGCGGAGGGGGGGTACACCGGGGAGCTGTTTTTT. This encodes CATSRDPTAEGGYTGELFF. The whole variable domain, filled in from reference TRBV15 and TRBJ2-2, reads DAMVIQNPRYQVTQFGKPVTLSCSQTLNHNVMYWYQQKSSQAPKLLFHYYDKDFNNEADTPDNFQSRRPNTSFCFLDIRSPGLGDTAMYLCATSRDPTAEGGYTGELFFGEGSRLTVL.

The chain uses TRBV18 and TRBJ1-2; 7 bases are shared with TRBD1. Unmatched junction bases numbered 3, after V lost 3 bases and J lost 8 bases. Per the germline V gene, CDR1 is KGHSH and CDR2 is LQKENI. The CDR3 contains 12 residues. The CDR3 region has the DNA TGTGCCAGCTCACCTATACAGGGGGGCTACACCTTC. Protein sequence: CASSPIQGGYTF.